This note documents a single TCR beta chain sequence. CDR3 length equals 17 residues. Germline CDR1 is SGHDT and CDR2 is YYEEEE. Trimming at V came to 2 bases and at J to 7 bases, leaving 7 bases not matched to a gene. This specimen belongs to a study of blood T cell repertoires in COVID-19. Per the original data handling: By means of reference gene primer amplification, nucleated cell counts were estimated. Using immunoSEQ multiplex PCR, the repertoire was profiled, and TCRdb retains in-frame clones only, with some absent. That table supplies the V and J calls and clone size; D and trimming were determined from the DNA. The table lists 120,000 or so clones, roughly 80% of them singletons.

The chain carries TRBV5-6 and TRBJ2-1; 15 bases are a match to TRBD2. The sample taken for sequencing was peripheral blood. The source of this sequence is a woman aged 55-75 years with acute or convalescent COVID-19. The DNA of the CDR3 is TGTGCCAGCAGCTTTCTGGGACTAGCGGGGGGACTAAATGAGCAGTTCTTC. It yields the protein CASSFLGLAGGLNEQFF.